This T cell receptor beta chain is drawn from a study of beta chain features in type 1 diabetes. Regarding the study as a whole: HLA effects on TCRB rearrangement stayed unresolved here. Sequencing of cDNA might inflate the share of cells that strongly express TCR. Short templates might get an advantage during PCR, and this would be equal in patients and controls.

Details on this clone: Antigen: not known.

Sequenced material consisted of expressed TCRB transcripts (all of the isolated RNA was reverse transcribed). Profiling relied on immunoSEQ multiplex PCR, and the TCRdb table lists in-frame clones only, not all of them. The sample contains about half a million clones, 25% to 35% of which appear only once. V was pared by 7 bases and J by 6 bases, with 18 bases between. CDR3 length: 15 residues. Per germline, CDR1 SNHLY and CDR2 FYNNEI. The chain employs TRBV2 and TRBJ2-2, with a tentative D call TRBD2 (6 bases). The receptor comes from a man younger than 35 in good health. Sample: naive CD4+ T cells from blood. CDR3 residues: CASTSGLAWAGELFF. The CDR3 DNA sequence: TGTGCCAGCACCTCGGGACTGGCCTGGGCCGGGGAGCTGTTTTTT.